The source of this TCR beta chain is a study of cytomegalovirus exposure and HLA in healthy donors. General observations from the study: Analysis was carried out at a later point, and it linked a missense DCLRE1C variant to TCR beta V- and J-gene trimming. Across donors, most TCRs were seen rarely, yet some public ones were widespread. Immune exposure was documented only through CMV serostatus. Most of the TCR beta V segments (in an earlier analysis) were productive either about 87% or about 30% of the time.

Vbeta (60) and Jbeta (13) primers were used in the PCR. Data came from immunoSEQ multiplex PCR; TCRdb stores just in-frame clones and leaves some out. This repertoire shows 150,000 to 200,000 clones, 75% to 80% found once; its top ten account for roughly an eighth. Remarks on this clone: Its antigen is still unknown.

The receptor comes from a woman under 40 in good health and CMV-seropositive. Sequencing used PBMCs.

The CDR3 loop reads CASSLMAGGVYEQYF. CDR3 nucleotides: TGTGCCAGCAGCCTGATGGCGGGGGGGGTTTACGAGCAGTACTTC. This chain connects TRBV6-5 to TRBJ2-7, with 9 bases that match TRBD2. V lost 6 bases and J lost 4; bases outside the gene matches: 10. Germline CDR1 is MNHEY and CDR2 is SVGAGI. This CDR3 has 15 amino acids.